Below are 30 T cell receptor beta chains sequenced from a single sample in a study of beta chain features in type 1 diabetes. Study-level results: Among patients with Type 1 diabetes, TCRB CDR3s were moderately but significantly shorter in every one of the four CD4+ subsets.

All of the isolated RNA was reverse transcribed, so expressed TCRB transcripts were sequenced. Clones were sequenced by immunoSEQ multiplex PCR, and TCRdb holds only the in-frame ones, with some missing. The data hold over 150,000 clones, with roughly 7.1% observed a single time. Their recognized antigens are unknown. The sequenced sample consisted of central memory CD4+ T cells from blood. The source of these receptors is a middle-aged woman with type 1 diabetes.

This clone was detected ten times or more. As DNA, the CDR3 is TGTGCCTGGAGTCTACAGGGCAAAAACATTCAGTACTTC. It is translated as CAWSLQGKNIQYF. The chain recombines TRBV30 with TRBJ2-4, with D possibly TRBD1 on 6 matching bases. Germline lookup yields CDR1 GTSNPN and CDR2 SVGIG (reference sequence). Trimming cost V 2 bases and J 3 bases, with 8 bases left between them. This CDR3 comprises 13 residues.

Only a few counts were recorded for this clone. J is TRBJ2-2 and V is TRBV27, with TRBD2 matching over 7 bases. CDR1 and CDR2 (germline): MNHEY, SMNVEV (reference sequence). The CDR3 consists of 15 residues. The trim removed 6 bases at V and 0 bases at J, leaving 4 bases unmatched. The CDR3 coding sequence is TGTGCCAGCAGGTTCGGGGGGACGAACACCGGGGAGCTGTTTTTT. As protein: CASRFGGTNTGELFF.

The chain uses TRBV15 and TRBJ1-1; D is perhaps TRBD1 (6 bases). V was clipped by 0 bases and J by 4 bases, with 12 bases between them. The CDR3 has 15 residues. Per germline, CDR1 LNHNV and CDR2 YYDKDF (reference sequence). The CDR3 coding sequence is TGTGCCACCAGCAGAGAGGCGGGGGCAAGCACTGAAGCTTTCTTT. It is translated as CATSREAGASTEAFF.

V and J are TRBV4-3 and TRBJ1-2; the D gene is possibly TRBD1 (5 bases). The CDR3 covers 16 residues. Germline CDR1 and CDR2: LGHNA and YSLEER. V lost 0 bases to trimming and J lost 2 bases, with 13 bases between them. In DNA form, the CDR3 reads TGCGCCAGCAGCCAAGATGTGTGGAGGGGCAACTATGGCTACACCTTC. The encoded protein is CASSQDVWRGNYGYTF.

This clone has more than one count but fewer than ten. This sequence joins TRBV4-3 and TRBJ1-4, with no clear D. Germline assignment: CDR1 LGHNA and CDR2 YSLEER. Trimming stripped 0 bases from V and 5 bases from J, with 10 bases between. The CDR3 extends over 15 amino acids. The CDR3 loop is CASSQELRENEKLFF. The CDR3 DNA is TGCGCCAGCAGCCAAGAATTGCGGGAGAATGAAAAACTGTTTTTT.

The chain links TRBV7-2 to TRBJ2-5; perhaps TRBD2 as D (6 bases). This CDR3 has 15 residues. V lost 5 bases, J lost 4 bases, and 17 bases lay in between. Germline V gives CDR1 SGHTA, CDR2 FQGNSA. The CDR3 region has the DNA TGTGCCAGCAGCCCGGGGGTGGGGCTGGGAGAGACCCAGTACTTC. Translating gives CASSPGVGLGETQYF. The whole variable domain, filled in from reference TRBV7-2 and TRBJ2-5, reads GAGVSQSPSNKVTEKGKDVELRCDPISGHTALYWYRQSLGQGLEFLIYFQGNSAPDKSGLPSDRFSAERTGGSVSTLTIQRTQQEDSAVYLCASSPGVGLGETQYFGPGTRLLVL.

The chain joins TRBV7-2 to TRBJ2-1; maybe TRBD1 (5 bases). The CDR3 contains 15 residues. V was clipped by 5 bases and J by 0 bases, with 11 bases between them. CDR1 is SGHTA and CDR2 is FQGNSA in the germline V gene. The CDR3 loop reads CASSLQDSSYNEQFF. CDR3 DNA sequence: TGTGCCAGCAGCCTACAGGATAGCTCCTACAATGAGCAGTTCTTC.

The chain links TRBV6-5 to TRBJ2-5; 7 bases align to TRBD2. The length of the CDR3 is 16 residues. The V and J ends lost 2 bases and 3 bases, in that order; junction bases with no gene match: 9. Germline CDR1 reads MNHEY; CDR2 reads SVGAGI. Written as DNA, the CDR3 is TGTGCCAGCAGTTACGTTCGGGAGGAGCGGAAAGAGACCCAGTACTTC. Protein: CASSYVREERKETQYF.

This clone was seen only a few times. The CDR3 bases are TGTGCCACCAGCCTTGGGACAGGGGGGGAGACCCAGTACTTC. Encoded protein: CATSLGTGGETQYF. V usage is TRBV15 and J usage is TRBJ2-5, with TRBD1 matching over 11 bases. CDR3 length: 14 residues. V was pared by 5 bases and J by 5 bases, with 4 bases of the junction left unmatched. Germline V CDR1 and CDR2: LNHNV, YYDKDF (reference sequence).

This clone was counted a few times. This rearrangement joins TRBV9 to TRBJ2-3, with TRBD2 identical over 9 bases. The CDR3 has 16 amino acids. V lost 0 bases, J lost 1 base, and 3 bases stayed unmatched. The germline V gene encodes CDR1 SGDLS and CDR2 YYNGEE. The CDR3 spells CASSVVSSGGTDTQYF. The DNA of the CDR3 is TGTGCCAGCAGCGTAGTTTCTAGCGGGGGCACAGATACGCAGTATTTT.

The V and J genes are TRBV18 and TRBJ1-2, with a tentative D call TRBD1 (6 bases). Trimming left V 5 bases short and J 8 bases short, with 18 bases between. CDR3 size: 14 residues. Germline-derived CDR1 and CDR2 are KGHSH and LQKENI. CDR3 protein: CASSYQRDTGGYTF. In nucleotides, the CDR3 is TGTGCCAGCTCATATCAGCGGGACACGGGGGGCTACACCTTC.

The genes are TRBV27 and TRBJ2-5; TRBD1 is a possible D gene (6 bases). V was trimmed by 5 bases and J by 1 base, leaving 23 bases between them. There are 18 residues in the CDR3. The germline CDR1 and CDR2 sequences are MNHEY and SMNVEV (reference sequence). The CDR3 DNA is TGTGCCAGCAGTCCAACGAAAGGGGGAAGGGCAGCCCAAGAGACCCAGTACTTC. As protein: CASSPTKGGRAAQETQYF.

V and J are TRBV4-3 and TRBJ1-3, with D hard to call. Germline V gene sequence: CDR1 LGHNA, CDR2 YSLEER. This CDR3 has 13 amino acids. The germline V and J ends were trimmed by 1 base and 4 bases, with 5 bases remaining between them. The CDR3 DNA sequence: TGCGCCAGCAGCCAAGGGCGGGGAAACACCATATATTTT. Protein product: CASSQGRGNTIYF.

The rearrangement links TRBV7-2 to TRBJ2-5, with D unresolved. Germline CDR1 and CDR2: SGHTA and FQGNSA. This CDR3 is built from 14 residues. V lost 2 bases and J 5 bases, leaving 12 bases between the germline ends. The CDR3 protein is CASSLHRDKETQYF. The CDR3 nucleotides read TGTGCCAGCAGCTTACATCGAGACAAGGAGACCCAGTACTTC. The variable domain in full, with the rest retrieved from reference TRBV7-2 and TRBJ2-5, is GAGVSQSPSNKVTEKGKDVELRCDPISGHTALYWYRQSLGQGLEFLIYFQGNSAPDKSGLPSDRFSAERTGGSVSTLTIQRTQQEDSAVYLCASSLHRDKETQYFGPGTRLLVL.

This clone was seen more than once but under ten times. The chain couples TRBV9 to TRBJ2-1, with 7 nucleotides matching TRBD2. The germline V gene encodes CDR1 SGDLS and CDR2 YYNGEE. The trim removed 4 bases at V and 10 bases at J, leaving 11 bases unmatched. CDR3 size: 14 residues. The CDR3 protein is CASSSHGTIPEQFF. The DNA for the CDR3 is TGTGCCAGCAGCTCCCACGGGACTATTCCAGAGCAGTTCTTC.

There are a few counts of this clone. The V and J genes are TRBV2 and TRBJ1-3; D is unresolved. The CDR3 runs 10 residues. Germline loops: CDR1 SNHLY, CDR2 FYNNEI. Deletions cut 11 bases from V and 4 bases from J, with 6 bases between. Here the CDR3 reads CASGGNTIYF. The CDR3 region has the DNA TGTGCCTCGGGGGGAAACACCATATATTTT.

The chain employs TRBV5-1 and TRBJ2-7, with 10 bases identical to TRBD1. Germline CDR1 and CDR2: SGHRS and YFSETQ. This CDR3 is 14 amino acids long. Trimming cost V 5 bases and J 0 bases; bases outside gene matches: 2. CDR3 bases: TGCGCCAGCAGTGGACAGGGGGGCTCCTACGAGCAGTACTTC. Its translation is CASSGQGGSYEQYF.

The chain couples TRBV2 to TRBJ1-4, with 9 bases identical to TRBD1. J lost 8 bases, V lost 7 bases, and 8 bases had no gene match. Germline V lookup: CDR1 SNHLY, CDR2 FYNNEI. The CDR3 is made up of 14 amino acids. Here the CDR3 DNA reads TGTGCCAGCAATTGGAGGACAGGGGAGGAAAAACTGTTTTTT. Its protein is CASNWRTGEEKLFF.

V is TRBV2 and J is TRBJ2-2, with D tentatively TRBD2 (6 bases). The germline CDR1 and CDR2 sequences are SNHLY and FYNNEI. CDR3 length: 15 residues. The V end was cut by 6 bases, the J end by 1 base, with 12 bases between. CDR3 DNA sequence: TGTGCCAGCAGGCGGGATCGCAAGAACACCGGGGAGCTGTTTTTT. Residues: CASRRDRKNTGELFF.

This clone was detected a few times. The V gene is TRBV11-1, the J gene TRBJ2-5, with 8 bases that match TRBD1. Germline loops: CDR1 SGHAT, CDR2 FQDESV (reference sequence). J was trimmed by 0 bases and V by 4 bases; bases with no gene match: 7. The CDR3 spans 16 residues. The CDR3 region has the DNA TGTGCCAGCAGCTCGTCAGGGGGCTGGTACCAAGAGACCCAGTACTTC. This sequence encodes CASSSSGGWYQETQYF.

V and J are TRBV9 and TRBJ2-7, with D possibly being TRBD1 (6 bases). Trimming took off 0 bases at V and 7 bases at J, with 8 bases between the two ends. The CDR3 totals 12 residues. CDR1 and CDR2 from the germline V gene are SGDLS and YYNGEE. This chain's CDR3 is CASSVDDREQYF. The CDR3 nucleotides are TGTGCCAGCAGCGTAGACGACAGGGAGCAGTACTTC.

The J gene is TRBJ1-2, the V gene TRBV19, with a possible D match to TRBD1 (5 bases). The CDR3 has 12 amino acids. The V end was cut by 6 bases, the J end by 4 bases, with 9 bases between. CDR1 is LNHDA and CDR2 is SQIVND in the germline V gene (reference sequence). The CDR3 nucleotides read TGTGCCAGTAGCCAGGGCCGCTATGGCTACACCTTC. Protein sequence: CASSQGRYGYTF.

The chain uses TRBV4-3 and TRBJ2-1, with a tentative D call TRBD2 (5 bases). Trimming cost V 0 bases and J 7 bases, with 13 bases left between them. Germline CDR1 and CDR2: LGHNA and YSLEER. The CDR3 runs to 15 residues. The CDR3 loop is CASSQERRTGNEQFF. CDR3 bases: TGCGCCAGCAGCCAAGAGCGGCGAACGGGGAATGAGCAGTTCTTC.

The CDR3, as DNA: TGTGCCAGCACGGACAGGGGACCCTACGAGCAGTACTTC. Encoded protein: CASTDRGPYEQYF. The rearrangement links TRBV28 to TRBJ2-7; 9 nucleotides match TRBD1. Trimming took 7 bases from V and 2 from J; bases not matched to a gene: 3. Germline lookup yields CDR1 MDHEN and CDR2 SYDVKM. The CDR3 spans 13 residues.

The CDR3 DNA sequence: TGTGCCAGCTCACCCTTGACAGGCTCCAATGGCTACACCTTC. Protein product: CASSPLTGSNGYTF. The V and J genes are TRBV18 and TRBJ1-2; TRBD1 might be the D (6 bases). The length of the CDR3 is 14 residues. V lost 3 bases and J lost 6, with 14 bases in between. Germline-derived CDR1 and CDR2 are KGHSH and LQKENI.

The table lists this clone with a few counts. This rearrangement joins TRBV19 to TRBJ2-1, with a weak D call TRBD2 (5 bases). Per germline, CDR1 LNHDA and CDR2 SQIVND (reference sequence). This CDR3 has 12 amino acids. Trimming took 4 bases from V and 10 from J, leaving 11 bases between them. CDR3 DNA sequence: TGTGCCAGTAGTACCTCGGGAAGAGAGCAGTTCTTC. Protein sequence: CASSTSGREQFF.

This clone was picked up many times. The chain has TRBV30 and TRBJ2-1, with D perhaps matching TRBD2 (7 bases). Germline V gene lookup returns CDR1 GTSNPN and CDR2 SVGIG (reference sequence). V lost 2 bases to trimming and J lost 9 bases, with 11 bases between them. This CDR3 region has 12 residues. The CDR3 bases are TGTGCCTGGAGTCCGGCGGGGGCTGAGCAGTTCTTC. As protein: CAWSPAGAEQFF.

The rearrangement joins TRBV7-8 to TRBJ1-4; D remains unclear. The CDR3 is made up of 14 amino acids. Germline V gene data show CDR1 as SGHVS and CDR2 as FQNEAQ. The V gene lost 4 bases and the J gene lost 0 bases, with 6 bases spanning the gap. Here the CDR3 reads CASSSGSTNEKLFF. The CDR3 region has the DNA TGTGCCAGCAGCTCGGGGTCAACTAATGAAAAACTGTTTTTT. Full variable domain (remainder filled in from reference TRBV7-8 and TRBJ1-4): GAGVSQSPRYKVAKRGQDVALRCDPISGHVSLFWYQQALGQGPEFLTYFQNEAQLDKSGLPSDRFFAERPEGSVSTLKIQRTQQEDSAVYLCASSSGSTNEKLFFGSGTQLSVL.

On this clone itself: This same CDR3 is encoded by further DNA sequences in the sample. V gene TRBV5-4 combines with J gene TRBJ2-1; D is unclear. The CDR3 is 15 amino acids. Trimming removed 0 bases at V and 0 bases at J, with 7 bases between. Germline CDR1 reads SGHNT; CDR2 reads YYREEE (reference sequence). CDR3 nucleotides: TGTGCCAGCAGCTTGGCCCGGAGCTCCTACAATGAGCAGTTCTTC. Translated: CASSLARSSYNEQFF.

In its sample, this clone was seen a few times. The chain joins TRBV25-1 to TRBJ1-6; 7 nucleotides line up with TRBD1. V was clipped by 8 bases and J by 0 bases; unmatched bases: 13. The length of the CDR3 is 18 residues. Germline V CDR1 and CDR2: MGHDK, SYGVNS. CDR3 nucleotides: TGTGCCAGCGGCAGGACAGGCGATCGGAGCTCCTATAATTCACCCCTCCACTTT. Encoded protein: CASGRTGDRSSYNSPLHF.